What follows are 29 T cell receptor beta chains derived from one specimen sequenced in a study of human T cells and chemical hapten exposure. Specified time point: patch test 3, about 24 weeks after DPC sensitization. Stated treatment: therapeutic diphenylcyclopropenone sensitization with weekly scalp DPC. One entry per CDR3 protein results from TCRdb running MiXCR on the RACE reads. The sample holds roughly 90,000 distinct CDR3 sequences, roughly a tenth seen once. The sample was whole blood, taken in connection with sensitization to the hapten diphenylcyclopropenone (DPC). These receptors all stem from a woman aged 25 to 39 with alopecia areata. Some clones in this sample may be carry-over from other donors' samples.

This clonotype was seen many times. The V and J genes are TRBV2 and TRBJ2-3; 9 nucleotides line up with TRBD1. CDR3 length: 15 amino acids. Germline trimming cut 4 bases from V and 5 bases from J; bases unmatched to any gene: 7. Germline V gene sequence: CDR1 SNHLY, CDR2 FYNNEI. This CDR3 reads CASSAGTGRKDTQYF. In DNA form, the CDR3 reads TGTGCCAGCAGTGCCGGGACAGGGAGGAAAGATACGCAGTATTTT. Full variable domain (missing parts from reference TRBV2 and TRBJ2-3): EPEVTQTPSHQVTQMGQEVILRCVPISNHLYFYWYRQILGQKVEFLVSFYNNEISEKSEIFDDQFSVERPDGSNFTLKIRSTKLEDSAMYFCASSAGTGRKDTQYFGPGTRLTVL.

The chain combines TRBV6-5 with TRBJ2-7; 8 nucleotides align to TRBD2. This CDR3 is 15 amino acids long. J was trimmed by 0 bases and V by 6 bases; bases with no gene match: 7. The germline V gene encodes CDR1 MNHEY and CDR2 SVGAGI. Written as DNA, the CDR3 is TGTGCCAGCAGCACCCGGGAGGGGAACTCCTACGAGCAGTACTTC. This gives the protein CASSTREGNSYEQYF.

In this sample, this clonotype turned up a few times. The gene calls are TRBV5-4 and TRBJ2-2; D uncertain. Trimming took 0 bases from V and 2 from J, leaving 8 bases between them. Germline V gene sequence: CDR1 SGHNT, CDR2 YYREEE (reference sequence). CDR3 length equals 15 residues. The CDR3 DNA reads as TGTGCCAGCAGCTTGGCCAACTTAAACACCGGGGAGCTGTTTTTT. This translates into CASSLANLNTGELFF.

This clonotype was seen at least ten times. V gene TRBV15 combines with J gene TRBJ2-5; maybe TRBD2 (6 bases). The germline gives CDR1 LNHNV, CDR2 YYDKDF (reference sequence). This CDR3 region has 14 residues. The V and J ends lost 5 bases and 7 bases respectively, with 17 bases between them. The CDR3 sequence: CATSLPHQGGTQYF. Here the CDR3 DNA reads TGTGCCACCAGCCTCCCCCACCAGGGAGGGACCCAGTACTTC.

This clonotype has a count of ten or more. V is TRBV11-2 and J is TRBJ1-1; possibly TRBD1 for D (5 bases). The CDR3 has 15 amino acids. Per the germline V gene, CDR1 is SGHAT and CDR2 is FQNNGV. V was clipped by 3 bases and J by 1 base, with 12 bases between them. The CDR3 DNA sequence: TGTGCCAGCAGCTTGATGGGACCTCCGAACACTGAAGCTTTCTTT. Amino acid sequence: CASSLMGPPNTEAFF. Drawing the rest from reference TRBV11-2 and TRBJ1-1, the complete variable domain is EAGVAQSPRYKIIEKRQSVAFWCNPISGHATLYWYQQILGQGPKLLIQFQNNGVVDDSQLPKDRFSAERLKGVDSTLKIQPAKLEDSAVYLCASSLMGPPNTEAFFGQGTRLTVV.

This clonotype was seen a handful of times. The chain couples TRBV2 to TRBJ2-1; D is ambiguous. The V gene lost 3 bases and the J gene lost 2 bases, with 11 bases spanning the gap. The CDR3 is 15 residues long. From germline, CDR1 is SNHLY and CDR2 FYNNEI. The CDR3 is CASSDVSPTYNEQFF. DNA for the CDR3: TGTGCCAGCAGTGACGTAAGCCCGACCTACAATGAGCAGTTCTTC. The entire variable domain, with the rest obtained from reference TRBV2 and TRBJ2-1, is as follows: EPEVTQTPSHQVTQMGQEVILRCVPISNHLYFYWYRQILGQKVEFLVSFYNNEISEKSEIFDDQFSVERPDGSNFTLKIRSTKLEDSAMYFCASSDVSPTYNEQFFGPGTRLTVL.

This clonotype occurred a few times. The chain has TRBV27 and TRBJ2-7; perhaps D is TRBD1 or TRBD2 (5 bases each). The V gene's germline CDR1 is MNHEY and CDR2 SMNVEV (reference sequence). The CDR3 contains 16 residues. With 5 bases removed from V and 3 bases from J, the gap between germline ends came to 20 bases. DNA of the CDR3: TGTGCCAGCAGTCCCGATCGAATCCGAGGGGACTACGAGCAGTACTTC. This gives the protein CASSPDRIRGDYEQYF.

The table lists this clonotype with many counts. The rearrangement links TRBV7-6 to TRBJ2-7; tentatively, D is TRBD2 (5 bases). The length of the CDR3 is 14 residues. V was shortened by 6 bases and J by 0 bases, with 12 bases between the two germline ends. The V gene's germline CDR1 is SGHVS and CDR2 FNYEAQ. In nucleotides, the CDR3 is TGTGCCAGCAGTACGACGGGAAACTCCTACGAGCAGTACTTC. Encoded protein: CASSTTGNSYEQYF.

This clonotype has a count of ten or more. The chain combines TRBV2 with TRBJ2-7, with a tentative D call TRBD2 (5 bases). CDR3 length: 15 residues. Deletions cut 4 bases from V and 0 bases from J, with 13 bases between. The V gene's germline CDR1 is SNHLY and CDR2 FYNNEI. CDR3 DNA: TGTGCCAGCAGTGTTGACTACATTAGCTCCTACGAGCAGTACGTC. This gives the protein CASSVDYISSYEQYV.

V usage is TRBV4-1 and J usage is TRBJ1-6, with unresolved D. Trimming removed 0 bases from V and 13 bases from J, with 7 bases in between. Germline CDR1 reads MGHRA; CDR2 reads YSYEKL. This CDR3 has 12 amino acids. CDR3 DNA: TGCGCCAGCAGCCAAGAAACCTTGCCCCTCCACTTT. Translating it yields CASSQETLPLHF.

The rearrangement links TRBV20-1 to TRBJ2-3, with D possibly being TRBD1 (6 bases). Trimming left V 5 bases short and J 0 bases short, with 15 bases between. Germline assignment: CDR1 DFQATT and CDR2 SNEGSKA (reference sequence). The CDR3 is 15 amino acids. Here the CDR3 DNA reads TGCAGTGCTTACCGGACAGTACGGAGCACAGATACGCAGTATTTT. Translation: CSAYRTVRSTDTQYF.

J is TRBJ2-1 and V is TRBV6-6, with 10 bases identical to TRBD2. The germline V gene has CDR1 MNHNY and CDR2 SVGAGI (reference sequence). The CDR3 runs to 14 residues. J lost 10 bases, V lost 7 bases, and 10 bases had no gene match. The CDR3, as DNA: TGTGCCAGCAATCCGGGACTAGCGTTTAAGGAGCAGTTCTTC. As protein: CASNPGLAFKEQFF.

J is TRBJ1-1 and V is TRBV29-1; no firm D call. The CDR3 totals 14 residues. V was pared by 6 bases and J by 1 base, with 15 bases between. Germline lookup yields CDR1 SQVTM and CDR2 ANQGSEA. The CDR3 sequence: CSVPVKGRNTEAFF. The CDR3 DNA is TGCAGCGTCCCAGTGAAAGGGCGGAACACTGAAGCTTTCTTT.

The V gene is TRBV15, the J gene TRBJ1-2; D possibly corresponds to TRBD1 (6 bases). This CDR3 region has 16 residues. V dropped 4 bases and J dropped 4 bases, with 19 bases sitting between them. In germline, CDR1 is LNHNV, CDR2 YYDKDF (reference sequence). The CDR3, as DNA: TGTGCCACCAGCACAGAAGGCACAGGGAATCTCTATGGCTACACCTTC. It specifies CATSTEGTGNLYGYTF.

CDR3 coding DNA: TGTGCCAGCAGCTCGGGACTAGCGGGAGCATCCTACGAGCAGTACTTC. It specifies CASSSGLAGASYEQYF. The chain carries TRBV7-2 and TRBJ2-7, with 14 bases matching TRBD2. The V gene end was trimmed by 4 bases and the J gene end by 1 base; junction bases not matched to a gene: 3. The CDR3 extends over 16 amino acids. Germline-derived CDR1 and CDR2 are SGHTA and FQGNSA.

The chain couples TRBV4-3 to TRBJ1-2; no firm D call. CDR1 and CDR2 from the germline V gene are LGHNA and YSLEER. The CDR3 loop spans 16 amino acids. Trimming removed 4 bases from V and 4 bases from J, with 19 bases in between. This CDR3 reads CASSPREGPVAYGYTF. CDR3 DNA sequence: TGCGCCAGCAGCCCCCGTGAAGGTCCAGTCGCCTATGGCTACACCTTC.

This clonotype was counted many times. V gene TRBV28 combines with J gene TRBJ2-4; 9 bases align to TRBD1. The CDR3 runs 15 residues. Losses at the gene ends were 6 bases for V and 0 bases for J; bases not matched to a gene: 3. Per the germline V gene, CDR1 is MDHEN and CDR2 is SYDVKM. CDR3 sequence: CASRQGALAKNIQYF. DNA of the CDR3: TGTGCCAGCAGACAGGGGGCTTTAGCCAAAAACATTCAGTACTTC.

The rearrangement joins TRBV2 to TRBJ2-3; 7 nucleotides match TRBD1. The V gene's germline CDR1 is SNHLY and CDR2 FYNNEI. The ends lost 6 bases at V and 0 bases at J; junction bases unmatched: 3. The CDR3 has 14 residues. CDR3: CASRRDSSTDTQYF. In DNA, the CDR3 is TGTGCCAGCAGACGGGACAGTAGCACAGATACGCAGTATTTT.

This clonotype appeared a few times. The chain combines TRBV27 with TRBJ1-2; 7 nucleotides line up with TRBD1. Germline V gene data show CDR1 as MNHEY and CDR2 as SMNVEV (reference sequence). The CDR3 has 14 residues. The V gene end was trimmed by 6 bases and the J gene end by 8 bases; junction bases not matched to a gene: 12. The CDR3 region has the DNA TGTGCCAGCAGAAGGACAGGAGATCGATGGGGCTACACCTTC. Encoded protein: CASRRTGDRWGYTF.

The chain carries TRBV4-1 and TRBJ1-5; no definite D call. Germline assignment: CDR1 MGHRA and CDR2 YSYEKL. The V end lost 1 base, the J end lost 0 bases, and 4 bases lay between the germline ends. The CDR3 has 14 amino acids. In DNA, the CDR3 is TGCGCCAGCAGCCAAGGAAATAGCAATCAGCCCCAGCATTTT. Residues: CASSQGNSNQPQHF.

The table lists this clonotype with a few counts. The J gene is TRBJ2-4, the V gene TRBV28; possible D gene TRBD2, 5 bases. The germline gives CDR1 MDHEN, CDR2 SYDVKM. The CDR3 consists of 13 residues. V was trimmed by 6 bases and J by 6 bases, leaving 12 bases between them. The CDR3 sequence is CASRLARINIQYF. CDR3 nucleotides: TGTGCCAGCAGGCTAGCACGGATAAACATTCAGTACTTC.

The rearrangement uses TRBV5-1 and TRBJ1-1; a weak D match, TRBD1 (6 bases). The CDR3 covers 14 residues. Per the germline V gene, CDR1 is SGHRS and CDR2 is YFSETQ. V was clipped by 0 bases and J by 3 bases, with 9 bases between them. The CDR3 sequence: CASSLEGGYTEAFF. The DNA of the CDR3 is TGCGCCAGCAGCTTGGAGGGGGGCTACACTGAAGCTTTCTTT.

The chain carries TRBV12-3 or TRBV12-4 and TRBJ2-1; TRBD1 matches at 11 bases. This CDR3 contains 13 residues. The ends lost 6 bases at V and 8 bases at J; junction bases unmatched: 3. The chain's CDR3 is CASRRTGGDEQFF. CDR3 in DNA: TGTGCCAGCAGACGGACAGGGGGCGATGAGCAGTTCTTC.

This clonotype was detected ten times or more. CDR3 in DNA: TGTGCCATCAGTGGAGGTCAAGAGACCCAGTACTTC. It is translated as CAISGGQETQYF. This chain links TRBV10-3 with TRBJ2-5; D not certain. Trimming removed 4 bases at V and 2 bases at J, with 5 bases between. Germline V lookup: CDR1 ENHRY, CDR2 SYGVKD. CDR3 length: 12 residues.

At least ten counts were recorded for this clonotype. The chain carries TRBV11-2 and TRBJ2-5; D is unclear. The V gene's germline CDR1 is SGHAT and CDR2 FQNNGV. V was cut by 5 bases and J by 2 bases, with 3 bases left in between. CDR3 length: 11 residues. The CDR3 reads CASSVQETQYF. The DNA of the CDR3 is TGTGCCAGCAGCGTACAAGAGACCCAGTACTTC.

A few counts support this clonotype. The J gene is TRBJ2-1, the V gene TRBV2; possible D gene TRBD2, 7 bases. Germline CDR1 reads SNHLY; CDR2 reads FYNNEI. V was pared by 5 bases and J by 5 bases, with 19 bases between. The CDR3 spans 16 residues. The CDR3 coding sequence is TGTGCCAGCAGTCGGCTGGGGGCGGGAGAAGACAATGAGCAGTTCTTC. It specifies CASSRLGAGEDNEQFF. Based on the CDR3 plus reference TRBV2 and TRBJ2-1, the full variable domain is EPEVTQTPSHQVTQMGQEVILRCVPISNHLYFYWYRQILGQKVEFLVSFYNNEISEKSEIFDDQFSVERPDGSNFTLKIRSTKLEDSAMYFCASSRLGAGEDNEQFFGPGTRLTVL.

The chain combines TRBV7-2 with TRBJ1-2; TRBD1 matches at 8 bases. The CDR3 is 15 amino acids. CDR1 and CDR2 from the germline V gene are SGHTA and FQGNSA. V dropped 5 bases and J dropped 5; count of bases not matched to a gene: 10. The chain's CDR3 is CASSPRTGKEYGYTF. For the CDR3, the DNA is TGTGCCAGCAGCCCAAGGACAGGGAAGGAGTATGGCTACACCTTC.

By share, this clonotype ranks as large. The chain employs TRBV6-6 and TRBJ1-2, with a possible D match to TRBD1 (6 bases). Looked up from germline, CDR1 is MNHNY and CDR2 is SVGAGI (reference sequence). The CDR3 is made up of 13 amino acids. Trimming removed 4 bases from V and 6 bases from J, with 12 bases in between. CDR3 coding DNA: TGTGCCAGCAGTTTAACAGGGATGGATGGCTACACCTTC. This encodes CASSLTGMDGYTF.

In its sample, this clonotype was seen a few times. This chain joins TRBV2 and TRBJ1-3; the D gene is possibly TRBD1 (5 bases). Germline V gene lookup returns CDR1 SNHLY and CDR2 FYNNEI. Trimming shortened V by 4 bases and J by 3 bases, and 7 bases separated the two germline ends. The CDR3 is made up of 13 amino acids. CDR3 amino acids: CASSGGDGNTIYF. The CDR3 DNA is TGTGCCAGCAGTGGAGGGGATGGAAACACCATATATTTT.